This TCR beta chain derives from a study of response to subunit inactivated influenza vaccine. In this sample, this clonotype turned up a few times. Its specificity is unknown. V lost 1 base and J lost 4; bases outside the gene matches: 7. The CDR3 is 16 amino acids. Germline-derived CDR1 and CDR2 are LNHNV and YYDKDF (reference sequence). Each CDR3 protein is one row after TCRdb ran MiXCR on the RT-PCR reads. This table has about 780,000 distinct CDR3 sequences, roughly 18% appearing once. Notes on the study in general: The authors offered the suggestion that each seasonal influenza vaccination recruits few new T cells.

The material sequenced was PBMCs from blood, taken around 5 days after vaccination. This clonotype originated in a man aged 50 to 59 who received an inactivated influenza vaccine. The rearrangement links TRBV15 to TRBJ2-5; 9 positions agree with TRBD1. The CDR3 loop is CATSRVGQGFSETQYF. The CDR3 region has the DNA TGTGCCACCAGCAGAGTTGGACAGGGGTTTTCAGAGACCCAGTACTTC.